The subject of this entry is one T cell receptor beta chain. It lacks a known antigen. The sample belongs to a study of T cells expressing NK-cell markers (dated by TCRdb to about 2020). Context from the whole study: Three sorted T-cell subsets (CD3+CD56+NKG2C+, CD3+CD56+NKG2C- and CD3+CD56-NKG2C+) from roughly 8 donors had their TCR beta-chain repertoires profiled. Seven of the eight sequenced donors were HCMV-seropositive and one was HCMV-seronegative. The eight sequenced donors were randomly selected healthy volunteers, three men and five women. Sequencing of the libraries produced 2 x 150 bp reads on Illumina HiSeq 2000/2500, MiSeq or NextSeq.

Reads for this sample came from an Illumina HiSeq 2000. The TCR beta cDNA libraries were made using 5'RACE template switching, a step that added both a universal primer site and unique molecular identifiers. Priming for cDNA synthesis came from the TCR beta constant segment, and two successive PCR amplification steps followed. In the source study's methods: Reads were demultiplexed and grouped by UMI with MIGEC, and clonotypes were assembled and quantified with MiTCR. To exclude erroneous sequences, only TCR cDNA sequences supported by at least two reads were retained. Downstream repertoire analysis used the tcR package, and clonotypes were matched across fractions by CDR3 nucleotide sequence plus V segment. VDJmatch was used to annotate antigen specificity against VDJdb, with one amino acid substitution in CDR3 allowed. TCRdb reprocessed the reads, so every CDR3 protein sequence counts as one entry and DNA is not shown. It is TCRdb's table, rather than the study itself, that gives the V and J calls and clone size. The sample table gives about 400,000 distinct CDR3 sequences. Of the sample, approximately 12% falls within the top ten clones.

Study-wide conclusions, independent of this receptor: For roughly six donors, the dominant CD3+CD56+NKG2C+ clonotypes were among the top 10 CD8+ clonotypes and accounted for roughly 1.0-7.5% of CD8+ T cells. Those dominant clonotypes were again the most abundant among CD3+CD56-NKG2C+ cells in a few donors, at roughly 25-65%. It remained unclear whether the expanded NKG2C-expressing T cell clones were specific for HCMV antigens.

To determine HCMV serostatus, a commercial ELISA kit was used to detect HCMV-specific IgG in serum. Ficoll density gradient centrifugation was used to isolate peripheral blood mononuclear cells from blood. The CDR3 runs 12 amino acids, cysteine and phenylalanine included. DNA is not on record. Based on the germline V gene, the CDR1 and CDR2 sequences are SNHLY and FYNNEI. Sequences were obtained from blood T cells: a sorted CD56 or NKG2C T cell subset, CD4+ or CD8+ T cells, or bulk PBMC T cells (not recorded which). The clonotype originates from a woman between 45 and 60 years old in good health. Donor details come from another sample of the same person, matched by shared clones. This sequence uses TRBV2 and TRBJ1-5. For the CDR3, the sequence is CASSTQNQPQHF.